These T cell receptor beta chains were read from a single sample in a study of T cell responses to AZD1222 COVID-19 vaccine. Assay: immunoSEQ multiplex PCR; the TCRdb copy retains only in-frame clones and omits some. The data show about 150,000 clones, with 90% to 95% seen just once and about 1.6% held by the top ten. This specimen consisted of peripheral blood, obtained 28 days after the second AZD1222 dose. These receptors originate from an adult who received the AZD1222 COVID-19 vaccine. Each CDR3 is given with its conserved first and last residue. The D gene is left open where the match is weak. Clone sizes are given selectively: once, few, many, or a class where the clone is expanded.

TRBV11-1	-	-	TRBJ1-1	TGTGCCAGCAGCTTAGTGGGGAATGGCTACACTGAAGCTTTCTTT	CASSLVGNGYTEAFF
TRBV18	-	-	TRBJ2-1	TGTGCCAGCTCACCGGCCCGCGCCTACAATGAGCAGTTCTTC	CASSPARAYNEQFF
TRBV30	-	-	TRBJ1-5	TGTGCCTGCCGTGAGGGTCACTCCTACGGGAGTCAGCCCCAGCATTTT	CACREGHSYGSQPQHF
TRBV2	TRBD1	-	TRBJ2-3	TGTGCCAGCAATCTTAACCACAACTATTACAGGGGAACAGATACGCAGTATTTT	CASNLNHNYYRGTDTQYF
TRBV7-6	TRBD1	-	TRBJ1-6	TGTGCCAGCAGCTTAGGCAGGGGGCGAGATAATTCACCCCTCCACTTT	CASSLGRGRDNSPLHF
TRBV4-2	-	once	TRBJ1-1	TGTGCCAGCAGCCAAGATGTGGGGGACATGAACACTGAAGCTTTCTTT	CASSQDVGDMNTEAFF
TRBV28	-	-	TRBJ1-6	TGTGCCAGCAGTTTGACCCCAGGGAATTCACCCCTCCACTTT	CASSLTPGNSPLHF
TRBV6-5	-	-	TRBJ1-2	TGTGCCAGCAGTTTTAACAGACAAAACTATGGCTACACCTTC	CASSFNRQNYGYTF
TRBV5-1	TRBD2	-	TRBJ2-2	TGCGCCAGCAGCCTTAGACTAGCGGAGACCGGGGAGCTGTTTTTT	CASSLRLAETGELFF
TRBV18	TRBD1	-	TRBJ1-1	TGTGCCAGCTCATCGGGGGACAGGGGAAGAGGTGAAGCTTTCTTT	CASSSGDRGRGEAFF
TRBV5-1	-	-	TRBJ1-1	TGCGCCAGCAGCTTGGCCGCGGACCTGGGCACTGAAGCTTTCTTT	CASSLAADLGTEAFF
TRBV20-1	-	-	TRBJ1-2	TGCAGTGCTAGAGGGACCTATGGCTACACCTTC	CSARGTYGYTF
TRBV5-4	-	-	TRBJ1-1	TGTGCCAGCAGCTTAGGTTGGCCGGGGAACACTGAAGCTTTCTTT	CASSLGWPGNTEAFF
TRBV9	-	-	TRBJ1-4	TGTGCCAGCAGCGCAGGGGAGGGTAATGAAAAACTGTTTTTT	CASSAGEGNEKLFF
TRBV2	TRBD1	-	TRBJ1-6	TGTGCCAGCAGGGACAGGGGGAATATGGCGTATTCACCCCTCCACTTT	CASRDRGNMAYSPLHF
TRBV24-1	-	-	TRBJ2-5	TGTGCCACCAGTGCAGGGGAGGGGACCCAGTACTTC	CATSAGEGTQYF
TRBV6-5	-	-	TRBJ1-3	TGTGCCAGCAGTTACGGGAGGGGATCTGGAAACACCATATATTTT	CASSYGRGSGNTIYF
TRBV7-9	TRBD1	-	TRBJ1-1	TGTGCCAGCAGCATAAAGACAGGGGGATCAGCTGAAGCTTTCTTT	CASSIKTGGSAEAFF
TRBV18	-	-	TRBJ2-4	TGTGCCAGCGCACCGGGCGGAAAAAACATTCAGTACTTC	CASAPGGKNIQYF
TRBV5-4	TRBD1	-	TRBJ1-2	TGTGCCAGCAAGGACAGGGACGGCTATGGCTACACCTTC	CASKDRDGYGYTF
TRBV12-5	-	-	TRBJ2-1	TGTGCTAGTGGTCCAGGGGACTATTCGCGGAATGAGCAGTTCTTC	CASGPGDYSRNEQFF
TRBV9	-	-	TRBJ1-6	TGTGCCAGCAGCGTAGGGACGACGAATTCACCCCTCCACTTT	CASSVGTTNSPLHF
TRBV5-1	-	-	TRBJ2-6	TGCGCCAGCAGCTCGGGGCTTGGGGCCAACGTCCTGACTTTC	CASSSGLGANVLTF
TRBV9	-	once	TRBJ2-2	TGTGCCAGCACCGGTAAAAACACGAACACCGGGGAGCTGTTTTTT	CASTGKNTNTGELFF
TRBV7-2	-	once	TRBJ1-3	TGTGCCAGCAGCGTCGACGGGGACTCTGGAAACACCATATATTTT	CASSVDGDSGNTIYF
TRBV6-5	-	-	TRBJ1-5	TGTGCCAGCAGGGACTTGGGACAGCCCCAGCATTTT	CASRDLGQPQHF
TRBV2	TRBD1	-	TRBJ2-7	TGTGCCAGCCAGGGGGATCTGAGGAGCGAGCAGTACTTC	CASQGDLRSEQYF
TRBV19	-	once	TRBJ1-1	TGTGCCAGTAGCCCAGGGGCGAACACTGAAGCTTTCTTT	CASSPGANTEAFF
TRBV5-8	TRBD1	-	TRBJ1-2	TGTGCCAGCAGCTTGGTGGCAGGGGGACTCTATGGCTACACCTTC	CASSLVAGGLYGYTF
TRBV4-1	-	once	TRBJ1-3	TGCGCCAGCAGCCAAGCAGCCGTCTTTACTTCGCCTGGAAACACCATATATTTT	CASSQAAVFTSPGNTIYF
TRBV28	-	once	TRBJ1-2	TGTGCCAGCAGTGCGGGGACCGACTACACCTTC	CASSAGTDYTF
TRBV29-1	-	-	TRBJ1-1	TGCAGCGCGGGGGGCTTTGACACTGAAGCTTTCTTT	CSAGGFDTEAFF
TRBV6-5	-	-	TRBJ2-1	TGTGCCAGCGTCTGGGGGAATGAGCAGTTCTTC	CASVWGNEQFF
TRBV3-1/TRBV3-2	TRBD1	-	TRBJ2-7	TGTGCCAGCAGCCAAGTAGCCCCTTTCGTGGGGACAGGGCGTTGGAAGGGCTACGAGCAGTACTTC	CASSQVAPFVGTGRWKGYEQYF
TRBV5-1	-	-	TRBJ2-5	TGCGCCAGCAGCTTGGCCACGACAGGAAAGGAGACCCAGTACTTC	CASSLATTGKETQYF
TRBV5-4	TRBD2	-	TRBJ2-1	TGTGCCAGCAGCTCTAGCGGGAGGGCCCGTAATGAGCAGTTCTTC	CASSSSGRARNEQFF
TRBV18	-	-	TRBJ1-6	TGTGCCAGCTCCCTAGGCGGGAGCTCCTATAATTCACCCCTCCACTTT	CASSLGGSSYNSPLHF
TRBV18	-	-	TRBJ1-1	TGTGCCAGCTCACCACTGGGGGAAATTGAAGCTTTCTTT	CASSPLGEIEAFF
TRBV18	TRBD1	-	TRBJ2-3	TGTGCCAGCTCGAAAAGTAGGGGACAGACCCCAATAGATACGCAGTATTTT	CASSKSRGQTPIDTQYF
TRBV7-2	-	-	TRBJ2-1	TGTGCCAGCAGCTTACAACGGAGTACCTACAATGAGCAGTTCTTC	CASSLQRSTYNEQFF
TRBV28	TRBD2	-	TRBJ2-5	TGTGCCAGCAGTTTAGGGAGCACTAGCGGGGCACAAGAGACCCAGTACTTC	CASSLGSTSGAQETQYF
TRBV14	-	-	TRBJ2-7	TGTGCCAGCAGCCAAGATTTGGGGGGCGAGCAGTACTTC	CASSQDLGGEQYF
TRBV28	TRBD2	-	TRBJ2-7	TGTGCCAGCAGTTTATCGGGGGGGAGCTACGAGCAGTACTTC	CASSLSGGSYEQYF
TRBV28	-	few	TRBJ1-1	TGTGCCAGCAGTTTCCCATTTGGGAACACTGAAGCTTTCTTT	CASSFPFGNTEAFF
TRBV30	-	-	TRBJ1-2	TGTGCCTGGGGACAGCTAGCTTCCTATGGCTACACCTTC	CAWGQLASYGYTF
TRBV18	-	-	TRBJ2-3	TGTGCCAGCTCACCATCGGATACGCAGTATTTT	CASSPSDTQYF
TRBV7-9	-	-	TRBJ1-1	TGTGCCAGCAGCTCCCTGGGCCTGGACACTGAAGCTTTCTTT	CASSSLGLDTEAFF
TRBV12-3/TRBV12-4	-	-	TRBJ1-2	TGTGCCAGCAGTTGGGCAGCGTCCAGCTACACCTTC	CASSWAASSYTF
TRBV7-9	-	-	TRBJ2-7	TGTGCCAGCAGCTTAGGGGGGGCGCAACTCGGCTACGAGCAGTACTTC	CASSLGGAQLGYEQYF
TRBV19	-	once	TRBJ1-3	TGTGCCAGTAGTACGTACTCTGGAAACACCATATATTTT	CASSTYSGNTIYF
TRBV28	-	-	TRBJ2-1	TGTGCCAGCAGACCAACTGTAAGCTCCTACAATGAGCAGTTCTTC	CASRPTVSSYNEQFF
TRBV27	-	-	TRBJ2-7	TGTGCCAGCAGTTTGGAGAGGGGACCATCCTACGAGCAGTACTTC	CASSLERGPSYEQYF
TRBV27	-	-	TRBJ2-3	TGTGCCAGCAGTGTTGGAGTTTATACAGATACGCAGTATTTT	CASSVGVYTDTQYF
TRBV7-2	TRBD2	-	TRBJ2-3	TGTGCCAGCAGCCCGGGGAGCGGGAGAATGTATACGCAGTATTTT	CASSPGSGRMYTQYF
TRBV29-1	TRBD2	-	TRBJ2-2	TGCAGCGCTCAGGGACTAGCGGGACTAAACACCGGGGAGCTGTTTTTT	CSAQGLAGLNTGELFF
TRBV6-1	TRBD1	-	TRBJ1-2	TGTGCCAGCAGTGAATATTCAGGGGGTGATGGCTACACCTTC	CASSEYSGGDGYTF
TRBV6-5	TRBD2	-	TRBJ2-5	TGTGCCAGCACTCCGAGCGGGATGGGGGAGACCCAGTACTTC	CASTPSGMGETQYF
TRBV7-3	-	-	TRBJ2-1	TGTGCCAGCAGCCCCGGACCGGAAAACCTCAATGAGCAGTTCTTC	CASSPGPENLNEQFF
TRBV19	-	once	TRBJ1-5	TGTGCCAGTAGTATAGACAGTTATAGCAATCAGCCCCAGCATTTT	CASSIDSYSNQPQHF
TRBV27	TRBD1	-	TRBJ2-7	TGTGCCAGCAGTTTAATGGGACAGGGCTTTACCCCGGAGCAGTACTTC	CASSLMGQGFTPEQYF